This TCR beta chain stems from a study of preoperative IRX-2 immunotherapy in early breast cancer. V shed 0 bases, J shed 6 bases, and the junction held 5 bases outside the gene matches. The germline V gene encodes CDR1 KGHSH and CDR2 LQKENI. The CDR3 sequence is 15 residues long. The treatment denotes: preoperative locoregional IRX-2 cytokine immunotherapy. Samples came from a phase Ib trial of preoperative locoregional IRX-2 cytokine immunotherapy. Clones were read by immunoSEQ multiplex PCR, and TCRdb kept only the in-frame ones, dropping some. The table records 95,000 to 100,000 clones, roughly 88% of them present only once.

This TCR was sampled from a human donor with breast cancer. Sequences were derived from tumor tissue, sampled after IRX-2 immunotherapy. This chain joins TRBV18 and TRBJ1-2, with 9 bases matching TRBD1. CDR3 coding DNA: TGTGCCAGCTCACCACCGGACAGGGGTTATAATGGCTACACCTTC. This sequence encodes CASSPPDRGYNGYTF.